This TCR beta chain was sequenced during a study of PD-1 blockade in classical Hodgkin lymphoma. Comment on this clone: Antigen: not known.

Time point reported: cycle 4 day 1 (C4D1), after 6 weeks of nivolumab. Each patient's relapse followed autologous stem cell transplantation, and brentuximab vedotin exposure varied. Study-level findings and limits: Complete responders matched newly diagnosed patients in baseline diversity. The authors have not defined what causes the repertoire differences, possibly disease activity or prior therapy. With CD4+ cells, TCR diversity rose significantly by C4D1, but not with CD8+ cells. Newly diagnosed patients were reported to exhibit reduced baseline TCR diversity relative to healthy donors.

The method was immunoSEQ multiplex PCR; TCRdb's version includes in-frame clones alone and lacks a portion of them. Among approximately 96,000 clones, approximately 94% were seen once, and the ten largest hold just under 2%. The germline V gene encodes CDR1 SEHNR and CDR2 FQNEAQ (reference sequence). This CDR3 is 16 amino acids long. With 2 bases removed from V and 0 bases from J, the gap between germline ends came to 11 bases. The receptor's source is a human donor with classical Hodgkin lymphoma. This specimen was peripheral blood mononuclear cells (PBMCs), taken before the fourth cycle of nivolumab. The chain links TRBV7-9 to TRBJ1-3; TRBD1 is a possible D gene (5 bases). CDR3 loop: CASSLLGTASGNTIYF. CDR3 nucleotide sequence: TGTGCCAGCAGCTTACTGGGGACCGCCTCTGGAAACACCATATATTTT.